Each of the 19 T cell receptor beta chains below was sequenced from the same sample in a study of beta chain features in type 1 diabetes. Of the isolated RNA, all was reverse transcribed, and so the sequenced material was expressed TCRB transcripts. Profiling relied on immunoSEQ multiplex PCR, and the TCRdb table lists in-frame clones only, not all of them. Here the sample spans under 250,000 clones, less than 15% being singletons. The sequenced sample consisted of naive CD4+ T cells from blood. Receptors were obtained from a woman in her thirties or forties in good health.

The V and J genes are TRBV11-1 and TRBJ2-1; D remains ambiguous. This CDR3 region has 16 residues. Germline CDR1 and CDR2: SGHAT and FQDESV (reference sequence). V was pared by 4 bases and J by 6 bases, with 19 bases between. The CDR3 bases are TGTGCCAGCAGCTCCCGTCTGAGGCGGAGTGTCAATGAGCAGTTCTTC. It yields the protein CASSSRLRRSVNEQFF.

The rearrangement links TRBV5-1 to TRBJ1-2, with a tentative D call TRBD1 (6 bases). The germline V gene has CDR1 SGHRS and CDR2 YFSETQ. V was trimmed by 4 bases and J by 2 bases, leaving 15 bases between them. The CDR3 consists of 15 residues. The DNA for the CDR3 is TGCGCCAGCAGCGCGGACAGAGCATCCAACTATGGCTACACCTTC. Translation gives CASSADRASNYGYTF.

This clone was seen more than once but under ten times. The J gene is TRBJ2-3, the V gene TRBV4-1; 8 bases map to TRBD2. Germline loops: CDR1 MGHRA, CDR2 YSYEKL. The length of the CDR3 is 16 residues. Trimming removed 1 base from V and 2 bases from J; junction bases left unmatched: 5. The CDR3 sequence is CASSQGPGGATDTQYF. CDR3 coding DNA: TGCGCCAGCAGCCAAGGTCCCGGGGGGGCCACAGATACGCAGTATTTT.

The chain combines TRBV7-6 with TRBJ2-7, with D unclear. The CDR3 is 12 residues long. V lost 1 base and J 6 bases, leaving 7 bases between the germline ends. Germline CDR1 and CDR2: SGHVS and FNYEAQ. CDR3 amino acids: CASSLGESEQYF. The CDR3 nucleotides read TGTGCCAGCAGCTTAGGAGAAAGCGAGCAGTACTTC.

This clone was recorded at least ten times. The CDR3 bases are TGTGCCAGCAGCGAGCGGGGGGGAGGAGAGCAGTTCTTC. Amino acids: CASSERGGGEQFF. The chain uses TRBV7-9 and TRBJ2-1, with 10 bases matching TRBD2. V lost 5 bases, J lost 10 bases, and 5 bases stayed unmatched. This CDR3 spans 13 amino acids. Germline V gene lookup returns CDR1 SEHNR and CDR2 FQNEAQ (reference sequence).

This clone was detected only a few times. The rearrangement links TRBV6-5 to TRBJ1-1; D is uncertain. V lost 0 bases, J lost 1 base, and 9 bases lay in between. The CDR3 runs 15 residues. Germline V gene data show CDR1 as MNHEY and CDR2 as SVGAGI. The CDR3 is CASSYSIPRNTEAFF. CDR3 sequence (DNA): TGTGCCAGCAGTTACTCGATCCCGCGGAACACTGAAGCTTTCTTT.

This clone was observed a handful of times. The J gene is TRBJ1-3, the V gene TRBV4-3; D is ambiguous. The CDR3 sequence is 15 residues long. Germline V CDR1 and CDR2: LGHNA, YSLEER. V shed 6 bases and J shed 4 bases, with 16 bases lying between them. The CDR3 coding sequence is TGCGCCAGCAGTCAATATCCGGGTACCGGAAACACCATATATTTT. Residues: CASSQYPGTGNTIYF.

In its sample, this clone was seen a few times. V and J are TRBV19 and TRBJ1-6; D is unresolved. Trimming removed 11 bases from V and 14 bases from J, with 10 bases in between. This CDR3 is 9 amino acids long. The germline V gene has CDR1 LNHDA and CDR2 SQIVND (reference sequence). CDR3 amino acids: CAGGKALHF. CDR3 DNA sequence: TGTGCCGGAGGGAAGGCCCTCCACTTT.

This clone was recorded a few times. The rearrangement links TRBV18 to TRBJ2-7, with 10 bases fitting TRBD1. V was pared by 3 bases and J by 5 bases, with 7 bases of the junction left unmatched. The CDR3 is 15 residues long. The germline CDR1 and CDR2 sequences are KGHSH and LQKENI. CDR3 sequence: CASSPTPGQGNEQYF. The CDR3 DNA follows: TGTGCCAGCTCACCTACCCCGGGACAGGGGAACGAGCAGTACTTC.

The V call is TRBV5-1, the J call TRBJ2-7, with 7 bases that match TRBD1. The CDR3 totals 15 residues. Germline V CDR1 and CDR2: SGHRS, YFSETQ. V gave up 0 bases and J gave up 0 bases; unmatched junction bases: 3. The CDR3 DNA follows: TGCGCCAGCAGCTTGGCGACAGGGAGCTCCTACGAGCAGTACTTC. This sequence encodes CASSLATGSSYEQYF.

A single count supports this clone. The genes are TRBV7-8 and TRBJ1-2; D might be TRBD1 (6 bases). CDR3 size: 14 residues. Germline V gives CDR1 SGHVS, CDR2 FQNEAQ. Trimming took off 1 base at V and 8 bases at J, with 14 bases between the two ends. CDR3 sequence: CASSLGGGLGGYTF. CDR3 bases: TGTGCCAGCAGCTTAGGTGGGGGCCTGGGCGGCTACACCTTC.

This clone was found a few times. V is TRBV6-6 and J is TRBJ2-5, with 9 bases identical to TRBD1. Trimming took 2 bases from V and 4 from J; bases not matched to a gene: 5. Germline V lookup: CDR1 MNHNY, CDR2 SVGAGI (reference sequence). The CDR3 is made up of 15 amino acids. CDR3 sequence: CASSYLGQGAETQYF. Here the CDR3 DNA reads TGTGCCAGCAGTTACCTGGGACAGGGAGCAGAGACCCAGTACTTC.

The chain carries TRBV20-1 and TRBJ2-5, with a weak D call TRBD2 (5 bases). The V and J ends lost 5 bases and 5 bases respectively, with 6 bases between them. Germline V CDR1 and CDR2: DFQATT, SNEGSKA (reference sequence). The CDR3 covers 10 residues. CDR3 coding DNA: TGCAGTGCTGGCGGGGAGACCCAGTACTTC. The encoded protein is CSAGGETQYF.

The rearrangement joins TRBV11-2 to TRBJ2-2; TRBD1 is a possible D gene (6 bases). Germline-derived CDR1 and CDR2 are SGHAT and FQNNGV. The CDR3 runs to 16 residues. V lost 4 bases and J 1 base, leaving 13 bases between the germline ends. The CDR3, as DNA: TGTGCCAGCAGCTACCGGGACATCTTGAACACCGGGGAGCTGTTTTTT. It yields the protein CASSYRDILNTGELFF.

Only a few counts were recorded for this clone. The chain carries TRBV18 and TRBJ2-3; the D gene is possibly TRBD2 (5 bases). The CDR3 length is 14 residues. CDR1 is KGHSH, CDR2 LQKENI, per germline. With 3 bases removed from V and 2 bases from J, the gap between germline ends came to 9 bases. Written as DNA, the CDR3 is TGTGCCAGCTCACCGGGAGCGGTCACAGATACGCAGTATTTT. Translation gives CASSPGAVTDTQYF.

The CDR3 here is CASSSQWTPDGYTF. DNA of the CDR3: TGTGCCAGCAGTTCCCAGTGGACACCTGATGGCTACACCTTC. The chain uses TRBV6-5 and TRBJ1-2, with D possibly matching TRBD1 (5 bases). The ends were cut back, 4 bases at V and 6 bases at J, with 15 bases in the middle. This CDR3 is 14 amino acids long. The germline V gene has CDR1 MNHEY and CDR2 SVGAGI.

The gene calls are TRBV19 and TRBJ2-7, with TRBD2 as a possible D gene (7 bases). The CDR3 extends over 15 amino acids. From germline, CDR1 is LNHDA and CDR2 SQIVND (reference sequence). Trimming took 2 bases from V and 6 from J, leaving 17 bases between them. In DNA, the CDR3 is TGTGCCAGTAGTATACTGGGGGGGCTGCTCTGCGAGCAGTACTTC. Translating gives CASSILGGLLCEQYF.

The chain links TRBV18 to TRBJ1-5, with 8 bases fitting TRBD1. J lost 0 bases, V lost 3 bases, and 7 bases had no gene match. The CDR3 has 17 residues. Germline V CDR1 and CDR2: KGHSH, LQKENI. The CDR3 protein is CASSPRQTGDSNQPQHF. In DNA form, the CDR3 reads TGTGCCAGCTCACCTAGGCAGACAGGGGATAGCAATCAGCCCCAGCATTTT.

This clone was seen only a few times. The V gene is TRBV14, the J gene TRBJ1-5; D is uncertain. Germline CDR1 is SGHDN and CDR2 is FVKESK. The V and J ends lost 4 bases and 7 bases respectively, with 14 bases between them. The CDR3 runs to 14 residues. As DNA, the CDR3 is TGTGCCAGCAGCCCCCGTGCGGGGATACAGCCCCAGCATTTT. Its protein product is CASSPRAGIQPQHF.